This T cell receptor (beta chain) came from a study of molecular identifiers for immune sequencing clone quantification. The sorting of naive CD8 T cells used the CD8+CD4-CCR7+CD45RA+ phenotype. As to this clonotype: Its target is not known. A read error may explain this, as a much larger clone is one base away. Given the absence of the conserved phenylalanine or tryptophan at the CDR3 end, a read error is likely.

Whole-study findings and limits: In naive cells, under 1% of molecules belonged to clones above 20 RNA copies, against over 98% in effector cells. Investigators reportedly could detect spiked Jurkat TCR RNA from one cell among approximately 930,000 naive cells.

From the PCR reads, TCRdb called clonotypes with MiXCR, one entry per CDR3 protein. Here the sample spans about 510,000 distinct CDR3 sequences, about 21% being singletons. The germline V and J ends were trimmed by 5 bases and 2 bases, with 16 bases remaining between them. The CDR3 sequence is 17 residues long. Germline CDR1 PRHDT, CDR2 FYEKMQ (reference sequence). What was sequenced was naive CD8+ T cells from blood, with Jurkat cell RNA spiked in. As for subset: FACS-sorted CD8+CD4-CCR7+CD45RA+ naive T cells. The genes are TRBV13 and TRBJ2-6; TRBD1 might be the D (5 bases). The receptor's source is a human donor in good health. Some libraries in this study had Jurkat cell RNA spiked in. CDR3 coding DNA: TGTGCCAGCAGCCCCACTGGGGCAGGGACTGGGGCCAACGTCCTGACTCTC. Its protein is CASSPTGAGTGANVLTL.